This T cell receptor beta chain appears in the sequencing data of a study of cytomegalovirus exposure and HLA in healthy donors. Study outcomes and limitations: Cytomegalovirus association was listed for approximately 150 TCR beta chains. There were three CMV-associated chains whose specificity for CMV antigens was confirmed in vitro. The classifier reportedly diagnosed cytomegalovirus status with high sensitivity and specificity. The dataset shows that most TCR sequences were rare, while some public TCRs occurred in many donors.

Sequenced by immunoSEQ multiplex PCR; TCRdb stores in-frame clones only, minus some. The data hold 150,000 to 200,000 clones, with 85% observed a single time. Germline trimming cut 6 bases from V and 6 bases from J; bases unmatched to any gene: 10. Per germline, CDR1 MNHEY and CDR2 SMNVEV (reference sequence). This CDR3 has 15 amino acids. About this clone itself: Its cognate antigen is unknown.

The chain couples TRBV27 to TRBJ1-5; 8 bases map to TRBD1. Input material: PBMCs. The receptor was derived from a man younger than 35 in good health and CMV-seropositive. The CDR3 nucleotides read TGTGCCAGCAGGCCGACGGGGACAGGAATTCAGCCCCAGCATTTT. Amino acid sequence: CASRPTGTGIQPQHF.